One sample yielded the 29 T cell receptor beta chains listed below, sequenced in a study of T cell responses to AZD1222 COVID-19 vaccine. Sequencing used immunoSEQ multiplex PCR; TCRdb keeps in-frame clones, though not all of them. Of approximately 61,000 clones listed, over 75% are singletons. The material sequenced was peripheral blood, taken 28 days after the second AZD1222 dose. All receptors derive from an adult who received the AZD1222 COVID-19 vaccine.

The chain uses TRBV28 and TRBJ2-1; possibly TRBD2 for D (6 bases). This CDR3 region has 18 residues. The V gene's germline CDR1 is MDHEN and CDR2 SYDVKM. V lost 4 bases, J lost 0 bases, and 19 bases lay in between. This CDR3 reads CASSSPGLSPRSYNEQFF. The CDR3 region has the DNA TGTGCCAGCAGTTCCCCGGGACTCAGCCCCCGCTCCTACAATGAGCAGTTCTTC. Full variable domain (outside the CDR3, taken from reference TRBV28 and TRBJ2-1): DVKVTQSSRYLVKRTGEKVFLECVQDMDHENMFWYRQDPGLGLRLIYFSYDVKMKEKGDIPEGYSVSREKKERFSLILESASTNQTSMYLCASSSPGLSPRSYNEQFFGPGTRLTVL.

V gene TRBV28 combines with J gene TRBJ1-2, with TRBD1 as a possible D gene (6 bases). V dropped 4 bases and J dropped 1 base, with 10 bases sitting between them. CDR1 and CDR2 (germline): MDHEN, SYDVKM. The CDR3 extends over 14 amino acids. CDR3 sequence reads: CASSSGQLNYGYTF. DNA for the CDR3: TGTGCCAGCAGTTCTGGACAGCTTAACTATGGCTACACCTTC.

The chain combines TRBV2 with TRBJ1-3; D unclear. The CDR3 contains 14 residues. Germline loops: CDR1 SNHLY, CDR2 FYNNEI. V was trimmed by 6 bases and J by 0 bases, leaving 9 bases between them. CDR3 protein: CASSGEYSGNTIYF. DNA for the CDR3: TGTGCCAGCAGCGGAGAATACTCTGGAAACACCATATATTTT.

The J gene is TRBJ2-5, the V gene TRBV19, with unresolved D. The CDR3 extends over 13 amino acids. Germline assignment: CDR1 LNHDA and CDR2 SQIVND (reference sequence). V was cut by 6 bases and J by 4 bases, with 12 bases left in between. CDR3 sequence reads: CASRGIGGETQYF. CDR3 DNA sequence: TGTGCCAGTAGAGGTATCGGTGGAGAGACCCAGTACTTC.

About this clone: A read error may account for a junction end that differs from germline. The V gene is TRBV29-1, the J gene TRBJ2-1, with D hard to call. Germline CDR1 is SQVTM and CDR2 is ANQGSEA. The CDR3 contains 13 residues. DNA of the CDR3: TGCAGCGTTGACTCCTACTCCTCCAATGAGCAGTTCTTC. This sequence encodes CSVDSYSSNEQFF.

V gene TRBV7-2 combines with J gene TRBJ2-1, with 12 bases that match TRBD2. With 5 bases clipped from V and 6 bases from J, the junction kept 5 bases outside the gene matches. Germline V gene sequence: CDR1 SGHTA, CDR2 FQGNSA. CDR3 size: 15 residues. CDR3 DNA: TGTGCCAGCAGCCAAGGGGGACTAGCGGGCAATGAGCAGTTCTTC. It is translated as CASSQGGLAGNEQFF.

The J gene is TRBJ2-5, the V gene TRBV14, with D tentatively TRBD2 (7 bases). The V gene lost 5 bases and the J gene lost 1 base, with 17 bases spanning the gap. The CDR3 covers 16 residues. Per the germline V gene, CDR1 is SGHDN and CDR2 is FVKESK. CDR3 amino acids: CASSYVWGGAQETQYF. CDR3 in DNA: TGTGCCAGCAGCTACGTGTGGGGGGGGGCCCAAGAGACCCAGTACTTC.

The V call is TRBV19, the J call TRBJ2-7; TRBD2 aligns across 10 bases. CDR1 and CDR2 from the germline V gene are LNHDA and SQIVND (reference sequence). CDR3 size: 16 residues. After removal of 6 bases from V and 5 bases from J, the junction contained 13 bases not matched to a gene. CDR3 DNA: TGTGCCAGTAGCATGTCCACTAGCGGGATAGTCCACGAGCAGTACTTC. It encodes CASSMSTSGIVHEQYF.

The chain uses TRBV19 and TRBJ2-5, with 10 bases identical to TRBD2. V was clipped by 5 bases and J by 4 bases; unmatched bases: 4. CDR3 length: 14 amino acids. Germline CDR1 reads LNHDA; CDR2 reads SQIVND (reference sequence). The CDR3 here is CASSPSGSAETQYF. The CDR3, as DNA: TGTGCCAGTAGTCCTAGCGGGAGCGCAGAGACCCAGTACTTC. The full variable domain, in which reference TRBV19 and TRBJ2-5 provide the parts outside the CDR3, is DGGITQSPKYLFRKEGQNVTLSCEQNLNHDAMYWYRQDPGQGLRLIYYSQIVNDFQKGDIAEGYSVSREKKESFPLTVTSAQKNPTAFYLCASSPSGSAETQYFGPGTRLLVL.

This chain links TRBV2 with TRBJ2-7, with 8 bases matching TRBD2. Germline V gives CDR1 SNHLY, CDR2 FYNNEI. V lost 6 bases and J lost 6; bases outside the gene matches: 10. The CDR3 sequence is 14 residues long. CDR3 in amino acids: CASRGLAGYGEQYF. The CDR3 DNA reads as TGTGCCAGCAGAGGATTAGCGGGATATGGCGAGCAGTACTTC.

The V call is TRBV25-1, the J call TRBJ2-6; D gene ambiguous. Germline V gene sequence: CDR1 MGHDK, CDR2 SYGVNS. Trimming cost V 1 base and J 3 bases, with 10 bases left between them. There are 16 residues in the CDR3. CDR3 sequence: CASSESRAYGANVLTF. The CDR3 DNA reads TGTGCCAGCAGTGAATCTAGGGCGTATGGGGCCAACGTCCTGACTTTC.

The genes are TRBV5-1 and TRBJ2-5, with 11 bases matching TRBD1. This CDR3 has 17 amino acids. The trim removed 0 bases at V and 1 base at J, leaving 5 bases unmatched. CDR1 is SGHRS, CDR2 YFSETQ, per germline. The CDR3 reads CASSLGGTGGGQETQYF. CDR3 in DNA: TGCGCCAGCAGCTTGGGAGGGACAGGGGGAGGCCAAGAGACCCAGTACTTC.

This clone appeared a few times. The rearrangement joins TRBV19 to TRBJ1-4, with TRBD1 identical over 8 bases. Germline trimming cut 5 bases from V and 1 base from J; bases unmatched to any gene: 6. Germline V CDR1 and CDR2: LNHDA, SQIVND (reference sequence). CDR3 size: 16 residues. The CDR3 loop is CASSAGQGGTNEKLFF. The DNA for the CDR3 is TGTGCCAGTAGTGCTGGACAGGGAGGAACTAATGAAAAACTGTTTTTT.

The genes are TRBV10-2 and TRBJ1-2; 7 nucleotides line up with TRBD1. After removal of 6 bases from V and 0 bases from J, the junction contained 4 bases not matched to a gene. The CDR3 loop spans 14 amino acids. Per germline, CDR1 WSHSY and CDR2 SAAADI. CDR3 protein: CASRQGNANYGYTF. The CDR3 DNA follows: TGCGCCAGCAGACAGGGGAACGCTAACTATGGCTACACCTTC.

The CDR3 DNA sequence: TGTGCCAGCAGCCAAGCGACAGTTTCTGGGGCCAACGTCCTGACTTTC. It codes for CASSQATVSGANVLTF. This chain uses TRBV4-2 with TRBJ2-6; tentative D call: TRBD1 (5 bases). This CDR3 is 16 amino acids long. V shed 1 base and J shed 1 base, with 8 bases lying between them. Germline V lookup: CDR1 LGHNA, CDR2 YNFKEQ.

The rearrangement joins TRBV12-3 or TRBV12-4 to TRBJ2-3; D remains unclear. CDR3 length equals 12 residues. V was shortened by 2 bases and J by 6 bases, with 6 bases between the two germline ends. This chain's CDR3 is CASSLTRDTQYF. For the CDR3, the DNA is TGTGCCAGCAGTTTAACCCGGGATACGCAGTATTTT.

The chain links TRBV10-3 to TRBJ2-1; 12 nucleotides line up with TRBD2. Germline-derived CDR1 and CDR2 are ENHRY and SYGVKD. The CDR3 is made up of 17 amino acids. Trimming removed 0 bases from V and 4 bases from J; junction bases left unmatched: 4. Here the CDR3 DNA reads TGTGCCATCAGTGAGTCCGCTAGCGGGAGGGTTTACAATGAGCAGTTCTTC. Translation gives CAISESASGRVYNEQFF.

The genes are TRBV4-1 and TRBJ2-7; D remains unclear. CDR3 size: 15 residues. With 0 bases removed from V and 0 bases from J, the gap between germline ends came to 9 bases. Per the germline V gene, CDR1 is MGHRA and CDR2 is YSYEKL. The CDR3 DNA is TGCGCCAGCAGCCAAGACAGAATCAGCTCCTACGAGCAGTACTTC. As protein: CASSQDRISSYEQYF.

The chain combines TRBV9 with TRBJ2-1; TRBD2 matches at 13 bases. J gave up 8 bases and V 0 bases, and 5 bases lay outside the gene matches. CDR1 SGDLS and CDR2 YYNGEE come from the germline V gene. The CDR3 is 16 amino acids. The CDR3 loop is CASSVGLGLAGDEQFF. In DNA form, the CDR3 reads TGTGCCAGCAGCGTAGGGTTAGGACTAGCGGGAGATGAGCAGTTCTTC.

V and J are TRBV9 and TRBJ2-1; 12 bases line up with TRBD2. With V trimmed by 0 bases and J by 5 bases, 3 bases remained unmatched. Germline V gives CDR1 SGDLS, CDR2 YYNGEE. The CDR3 has 16 residues. CDR3 in amino acids: CASSVGLAGADNEQFF. The DNA for the CDR3 is TGTGCCAGCAGCGTAGGACTAGCGGGAGCCGACAATGAGCAGTTCTTC.

This clone has just a few counts. V usage is TRBV6-5 and J usage is TRBJ1-1, with D possibly matching TRBD1 (6 bases). The germline gives CDR1 MNHEY, CDR2 SVGAGI. V lost 7 bases and J 4 bases, leaving 13 bases between the germline ends. The CDR3 has 13 amino acids. The CDR3 coding sequence is TGTGCCAGCACAGGGGCGGGCGGCACTGAAGCTTTCTTT. Protein sequence: CASTGAGGTEAFF.

The rearrangement uses TRBV10-3 and TRBJ2-6; D is unclear. V was clipped by 0 bases and J by 0 bases, with 12 bases between them. Germline V gives CDR1 ENHRY, CDR2 SYGVKD. This CDR3 is 18 amino acids long. The CDR3 sequence: CAISESKAGPSGANVLTF. Written as DNA, the CDR3 is TGTGCCATCAGTGAGTCGAAGGCCGGTCCCTCTGGGGCCAACGTCCTGACTTTC.

This sequence joins TRBV5-1 and TRBJ2-7; 8 nucleotides align to TRBD2. CDR1 and CDR2 (germline): SGHRS, YFSETQ. The CDR3 contains 14 residues. With 1 base clipped from V and 2 bases from J, the junction kept 2 bases outside the gene matches. In DNA form, the CDR3 reads TGCGCCAGCAGCTTGACCGGGGGGGCCTACGAGCAGTACTTC. It encodes CASSLTGGAYEQYF.

This clone was detected once. The gene calls are TRBV30 and TRBJ2-5; D is unclear. With 4 bases removed from V and 1 base from J, the gap between germline ends came to 10 bases. Germline V CDR1 and CDR2: GTSNPN, SVGIG (reference sequence). The CDR3 loop spans 13 amino acids. The CDR3 DNA is TGTGCCTGGAACCCGCAGATCCAAGAGACCCAGTACTTC. It specifies CAWNPQIQETQYF.

This chain uses TRBV20-1 with TRBJ2-7; possible D gene TRBD2, 6 bases. V was trimmed by 3 bases and J by 7 bases, leaving 16 bases between them. Per germline, CDR1 DFQATT and CDR2 SNEGSKA (reference sequence). The CDR3 sequence is 13 residues long. The CDR3 loop reads CSASSGRPTEQYF. The CDR3 bases are TGCAGTGCTAGTAGCGGCAGGCCTACAGAGCAGTACTTC.

This clone was seen only a few times. V and J are TRBV19 and TRBJ2-3; D call uncertain. Germline V gene lookup returns CDR1 LNHDA and CDR2 SQIVND (reference sequence). V shed 1 base and J shed 5 bases, with 13 bases lying between them. The CDR3 is made up of 15 amino acids. The CDR3 nucleotides read TGTGCCAGTAGTATAGGAAGCAGAAATCGAGATACGCAGTATTTT. Residues: CASSIGSRNRDTQYF.

This clone appeared a single time. J is TRBJ1-3 and V is TRBV7-2; TRBD1 matches 8 bases. Trimming at V came to 5 bases and at J to 5 bases, leaving 8 bases not matched to a gene. The CDR3 is 15 amino acids. Germline V gene lookup returns CDR1 SGHTA and CDR2 FQGNSA. DNA of the CDR3: TGTGCCAGCAGCCAACCTCGGACAGGGCGAAACACCATATATTTT. It encodes CASSQPRTGRNTIYF. The whole variable domain, filled in from reference TRBV7-2 and TRBJ1-3, reads GAGVSQSPSNKVTEKGKDVELRCDPISGHTALYWYRQSLGQGLEFLIYFQGNSAPDKSGLPSDRFSAERTGGSVSTLTIQRTQQEDSAVYLCASSQPRTGRNTIYFGEGSWLTVV.

This clone was detected only a few times. This sequence joins TRBV6-6 and TRBJ1-1; 7 bases line up with TRBD1. The CDR3 is 15 residues long. Germline CDR1 MNHNY, CDR2 SVGAGI (reference sequence). The trim removed 6 bases at V and 3 bases at J, leaving 10 bases unmatched. The CDR3 region has the DNA TGTGCCAGCAGGCGACCCGGGACAGACGACACTGAAGCTTTCTTT. Residues: CASRRPGTDDTEAFF.

The table lists this clone with a few counts. The chain joins TRBV23-1 to TRBJ2-1; D call uncertain. TRBV23-1 belongs to the ORF category, with a function that is uncertain. The CDR3 has 14 residues. Between the trimmed V and J ends, which lost 4 bases and 0 bases, there was a span of 7 bases. The CDR3 nucleotides are TGCGCCAGCAGTCCCAATTACTCCTACAATGAGCAGTTCTTC. Protein: CASSPNYSYNEQFF.